The 9 T cell receptor beta chains below were found in one sample sequenced in a study of neurological immune-mediated disorders (dated by TCRdb to about 2019). Library preparation used 5' RACE. The sample was run on an Illumina HiSeq 2500. TCRdb reworked the public reads: Q25 trimming with fastp, MiXCR clone assembly, productive beta chains retained. Each entry merges the rows of one CDR3 protein and shows their most common DNA and genes. Within this sample are roughly 60,000 distinct CDR3 sequences, with roughly 10% of them counted one time only. Approximately 12% of the sample rests with the top ten. The sample's time point, from its label and the paper: longitudinal time-point 2. Sequences were obtained from PBMCs. Source of these receptors: a man aged 30 to 39 in good health.

In its sample, this clonotype was seen many times. V gene TRBV3-1 combines with J gene TRBJ1-1; 7 nucleotides align to TRBD1. The V and J ends lost 3 bases and 1 base, in that order; junction bases with no gene match: 2. The CDR3 contains 14 residues. Germline loops: CDR1 LGHDT, CDR2 YNNKEL (reference sequence). The CDR3 loop is CASSHRDRNTEAFF. In DNA, the CDR3 is TGTGCCAGCAGCCATAGGGACAGGAACACTGAAGCTTTCTTT.

This clonotype was detected many times. This chain joins TRBV20-1 and TRBJ2-2; TRBD2 is a possible D gene (7 bases). The CDR3 is 17 residues long. Germline assignment: CDR1 DFQATT and CDR2 SNEGSKA (reference sequence). Trimming took off 3 bases at V and 5 bases at J, with 22 bases between the two ends. The CDR3 loop is CSASSQGSGKGTGELFF. The CDR3, as DNA: TGCAGTGCTAGTTCCCAGGGGAGCGGGAAGGGTACCGGGGAGCTGTTTTTT.

This clonotype was seen many times. CDR3 DNA sequence: TGCAGTGCTAGCTCCCCTAGCGGGAGTGTCTACGAGCAGTACTTC. Its translation: CSASSPSGSVYEQYF. The chain has TRBV20-1 and TRBJ2-7, with 10 positions matching TRBD2. The CDR3 has 15 amino acids. Germline values: CDR1 DFQATT, CDR2 SNEGSKA (reference sequence). Trimming took 3 bases from V and 3 from J; bases not matched to a gene: 8.

This clonotype was observed many times. This chain connects TRBV14 to TRBJ2-2; 11 nucleotides line up with TRBD1. V lost 4 bases to trimming and J lost 4 bases; unmatched junction nucleotides: 2. CDR1 is SGHDN, CDR2 FVKESK, per germline. The CDR3 length is 15 residues. As DNA, the CDR3 is TGTGCCAGCAGCCGGACAGGGGGCCTCACCGGGGAGCTGTTTTTT. This codes for CASSRTGGLTGELFF.

The table lists this clonotype with many counts. The chain carries TRBV10-3 and TRBJ2-4; TRBD2 agrees at 7 bases. The CDR3 runs to 16 residues. Germline V lookup: CDR1 ENHRY, CDR2 SYGVKD. The V and J ends lost 3 bases and 0 bases, in that order; junction bases with no gene match: 5. The CDR3 reads CAISDPSGLAKNIQYF. The CDR3 DNA is TGTGCCATCAGTGATCCTAGCGGTTTAGCCAAAAACATTCAGTACTTC.

Turning to this clonotype: A much bigger clone sits one base away, suggesting this may be a read error. The chain carries TRBV29-1 and TRBJ2-1; D might be TRBD1 (6 bases). The CDR3 spans 12 residues. Germline CDR1 reads SQVTM; CDR2 reads ANQGSEA. The CDR3: CNARTGINEQFF. CDR3 nucleotides: TGCAACGCACGCACAGGGATCAATGAGCAGTTCTTC.

This clonotype has ten or more counts. The J gene is TRBJ2-7, the V gene TRBV7-2; D is possibly TRBD2 (6 bases). The CDR3 runs 14 residues. Germline assignment: CDR1 SGHTA and CDR2 FQGNSA. V was pared by 6 bases and J by 2 bases, with 14 bases between. The CDR3 coding sequence is TGTGCCAGCAGGATAGGGACTGCCACCTACGAGCAGTACTTC. Its protein is CASRIGTATYEQYF.

This clonotype was seen many times. V is TRBV20-1 and J is TRBJ2-7; no clear D gene. The germline gives CDR1 DFQATT, CDR2 SNEGSKA (reference sequence). The V gene lost 0 bases and the J gene lost 1 base, with 10 bases spanning the gap. CDR3 length: 14 amino acids. The CDR3 sequence is CSARDEQISYEQYF. The CDR3 bases are TGCAGTGCTAGAGACGAGCAGATTTCCTACGAGCAGTACTTC.

This clonotype was recorded many times. CDR3 sequence (DNA): TGCGCCAGCAGCTTAAGCAAAGGGGTTGGTATGCAGTTCTTC. Translation: CASSLSKGVGMQFF. The chain couples TRBV5-1 to TRBJ2-1; a possible D gene is TRBD1 (5 bases). Germline assignment: CDR1 SGHRS and CDR2 YFSETQ. The CDR3 contains 14 residues. The V end lost 2 bases, the J end lost 12 bases, and 18 bases lay between the germline ends.